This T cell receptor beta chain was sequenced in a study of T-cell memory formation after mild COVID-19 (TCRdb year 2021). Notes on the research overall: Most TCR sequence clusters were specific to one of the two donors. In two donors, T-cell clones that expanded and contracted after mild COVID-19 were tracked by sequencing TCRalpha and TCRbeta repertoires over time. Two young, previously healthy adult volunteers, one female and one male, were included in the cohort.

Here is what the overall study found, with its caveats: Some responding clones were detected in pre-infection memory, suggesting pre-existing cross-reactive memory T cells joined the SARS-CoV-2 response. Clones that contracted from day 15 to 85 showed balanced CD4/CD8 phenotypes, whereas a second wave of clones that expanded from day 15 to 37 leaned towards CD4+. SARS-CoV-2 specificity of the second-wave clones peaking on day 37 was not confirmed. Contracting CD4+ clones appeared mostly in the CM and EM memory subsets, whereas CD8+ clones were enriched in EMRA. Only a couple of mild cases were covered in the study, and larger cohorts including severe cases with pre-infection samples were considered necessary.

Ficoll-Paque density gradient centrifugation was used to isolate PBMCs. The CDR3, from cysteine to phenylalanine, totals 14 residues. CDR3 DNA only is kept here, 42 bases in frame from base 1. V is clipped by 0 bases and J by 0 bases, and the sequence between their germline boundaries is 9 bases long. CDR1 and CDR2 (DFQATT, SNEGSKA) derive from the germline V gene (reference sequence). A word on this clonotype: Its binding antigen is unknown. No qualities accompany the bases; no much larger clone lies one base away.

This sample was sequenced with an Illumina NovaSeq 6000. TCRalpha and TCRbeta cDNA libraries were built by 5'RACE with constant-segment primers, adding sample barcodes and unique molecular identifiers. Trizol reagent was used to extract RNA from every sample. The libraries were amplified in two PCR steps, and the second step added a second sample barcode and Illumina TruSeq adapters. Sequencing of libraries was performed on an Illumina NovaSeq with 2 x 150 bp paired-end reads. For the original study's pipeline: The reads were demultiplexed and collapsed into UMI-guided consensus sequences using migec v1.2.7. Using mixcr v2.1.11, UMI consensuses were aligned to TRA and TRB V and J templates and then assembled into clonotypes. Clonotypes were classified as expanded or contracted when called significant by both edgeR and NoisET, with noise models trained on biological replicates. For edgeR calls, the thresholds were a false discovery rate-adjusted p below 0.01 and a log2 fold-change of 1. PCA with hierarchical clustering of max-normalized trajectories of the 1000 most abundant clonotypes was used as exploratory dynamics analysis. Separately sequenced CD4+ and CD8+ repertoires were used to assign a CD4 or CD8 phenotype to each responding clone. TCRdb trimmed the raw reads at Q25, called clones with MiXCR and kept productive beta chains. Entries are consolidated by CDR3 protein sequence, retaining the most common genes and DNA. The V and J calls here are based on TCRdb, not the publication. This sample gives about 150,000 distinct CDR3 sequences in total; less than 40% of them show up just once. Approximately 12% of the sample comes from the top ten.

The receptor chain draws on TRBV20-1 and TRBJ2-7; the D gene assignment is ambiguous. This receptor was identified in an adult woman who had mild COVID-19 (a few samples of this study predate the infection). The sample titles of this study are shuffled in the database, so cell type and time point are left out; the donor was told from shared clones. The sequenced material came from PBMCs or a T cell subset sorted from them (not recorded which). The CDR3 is CSARDTASSYEQYF. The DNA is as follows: TGCAGTGCTAGAGATACAGCTAGCTCCTACGAGCAGTACTTC.